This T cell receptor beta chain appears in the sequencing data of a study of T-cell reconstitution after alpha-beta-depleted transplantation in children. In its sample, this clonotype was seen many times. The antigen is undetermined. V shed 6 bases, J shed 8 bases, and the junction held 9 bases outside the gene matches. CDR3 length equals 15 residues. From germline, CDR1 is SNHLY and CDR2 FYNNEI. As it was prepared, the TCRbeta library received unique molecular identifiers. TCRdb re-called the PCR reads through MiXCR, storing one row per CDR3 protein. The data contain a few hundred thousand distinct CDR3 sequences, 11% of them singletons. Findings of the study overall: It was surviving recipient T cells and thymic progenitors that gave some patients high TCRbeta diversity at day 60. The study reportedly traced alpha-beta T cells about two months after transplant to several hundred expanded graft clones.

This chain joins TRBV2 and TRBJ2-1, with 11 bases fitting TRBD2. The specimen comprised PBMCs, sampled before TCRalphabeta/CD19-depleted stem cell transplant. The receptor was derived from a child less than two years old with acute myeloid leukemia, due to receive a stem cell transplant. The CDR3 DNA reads TGTGCCAGCAGGTTCAAGACTAGCGGGACGGATGAGCAGTTCTTC. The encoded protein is CASRFKTSGTDEQFF.